This T cell receptor beta chain was profiled in a study of T cell repertoires in cytomegalovirus infection. Study-wide background: Carrying CMV and the relevant HLA type showed in public TCR beta signatures.

TCRdb recomputed calls from the reads with MiXCR, one row per CDR3 protein. This sample has about 260,000 distinct CDR3 sequences, with around 9% found just once. This clonotype was seen ten or more times. What it binds is not known. Study-level points and caveats: Frequencies of public TCR beta families were cumulated, and this identified carriers of CMV plus the relevant HLA. What dominated the ex vivo response were HLA-C-restricted CMV-specific TCR beta clonotypes.

Trimming shortened V by 6 bases and J by 3 bases, and 15 bases separated the two germline ends. The CDR3 is made up of 14 amino acids. In germline, CDR1 is DFQATT, CDR2 SNEGSKA (reference sequence). Material for sequencing was PBMCs. The sequence was obtained from a human donor in good health (CMV status not recorded). Some clones in this sample may be carry-over from other donors' samples. The rearrangement uses TRBV20-1 and TRBJ1-5; the D is unclear. CDR3 in amino acids: CSASQVVVNQPQHF. Here the CDR3 DNA reads TGCAGTGCGAGCCAGGTAGTCGTCAATCAGCCCCAGCATTTT.